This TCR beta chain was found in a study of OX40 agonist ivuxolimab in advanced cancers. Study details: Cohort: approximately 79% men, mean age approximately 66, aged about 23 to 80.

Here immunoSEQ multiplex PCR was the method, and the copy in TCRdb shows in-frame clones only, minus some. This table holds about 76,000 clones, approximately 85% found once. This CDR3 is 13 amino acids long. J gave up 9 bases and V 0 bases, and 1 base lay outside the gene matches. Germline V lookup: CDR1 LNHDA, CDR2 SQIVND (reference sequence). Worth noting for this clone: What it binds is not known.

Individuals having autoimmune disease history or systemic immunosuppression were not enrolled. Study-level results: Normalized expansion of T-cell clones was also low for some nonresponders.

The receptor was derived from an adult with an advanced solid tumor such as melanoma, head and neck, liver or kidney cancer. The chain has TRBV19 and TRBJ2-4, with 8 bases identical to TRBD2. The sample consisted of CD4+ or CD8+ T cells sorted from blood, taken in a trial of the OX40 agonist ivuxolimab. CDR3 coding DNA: TGTGCCAGTAGTATAGAGCGGGGGGCCATTCAGTACTTC. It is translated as CASSIERGAIQYF.